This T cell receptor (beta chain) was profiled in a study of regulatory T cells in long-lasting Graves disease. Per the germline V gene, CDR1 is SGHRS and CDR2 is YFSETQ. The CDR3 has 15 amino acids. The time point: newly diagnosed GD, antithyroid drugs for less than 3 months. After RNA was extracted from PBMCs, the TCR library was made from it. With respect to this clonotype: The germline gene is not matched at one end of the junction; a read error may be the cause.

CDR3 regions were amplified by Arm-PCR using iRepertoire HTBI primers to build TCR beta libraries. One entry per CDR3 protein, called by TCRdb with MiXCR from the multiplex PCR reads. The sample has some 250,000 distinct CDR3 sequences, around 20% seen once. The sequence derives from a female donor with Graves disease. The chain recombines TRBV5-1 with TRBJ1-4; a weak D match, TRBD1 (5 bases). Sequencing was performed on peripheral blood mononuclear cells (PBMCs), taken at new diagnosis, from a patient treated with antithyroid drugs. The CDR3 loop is CASSLRDGGEEKLFF. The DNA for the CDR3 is TGTGCCAGCAGCTTGAGGGACGGTGGAGAAGAAAAACTGTTTTTT.